Listed here are 6 T cell receptor beta chains from one sample, sequenced in a study of beta chain features in type 1 diabetes. All of the isolated RNA was reverse transcribed, so expressed TCRB transcripts were sequenced. TCRdb's table, derived via immunoSEQ multiplex PCR, lists solely in-frame clones and lacks some. Of about 230,000 clones in the sample, 7.5% to 10% were seen once. Sequencing used naive CD4+ T cells from blood. The receptors come from a woman aged 18-30 years in good health.

This clone was seen only a few times. The rearrangement joins TRBV30 to TRBJ1-4; the D gene is possibly TRBD1 (5 bases). The CDR3 is 12 residues long. Per the germline V gene, CDR1 is GTSNPN and CDR2 is SVGIG (reference sequence). The ends were cut back, 8 bases at V and 3 bases at J, with 10 bases in the middle. CDR3 sequence: CALGLANEKLFF. The CDR3 DNA sequence: TGTGCCCTGGGACTGGCTAATGAAAAACTGTTTTTT. Complete variable domain (other parts from reference TRBV30 and TRBJ1-4): SQTIHQWPATLVQPVGSPLSLECTVEGTSNPNLYWYRQAAGRGLQLLFYSVGIGQISSEVPQNLSASRPQDRQFILSSKKLLLSDSGFYLCALGLANEKLFFGSGTQLSVL.

This clone occurred a few times. The rearrangement links TRBV7-8 to TRBJ1-1; a weak D match, TRBD1 (6 bases). Trimming took off 4 bases at V and 11 bases at J, with 14 bases between the two ends. Germline CDR1 and CDR2: SGHVS and FQNEAQ. This CDR3 region has 12 residues. The CDR3 nucleotides read TGTGCCAGCAGCTCTCCTGGGCAGGGGGCTTTCTTT. This encodes CASSSPGQGAFF.

A few counts support this clone. The chain uses TRBV18 and TRBJ1-5; D gene unclear. Trimming took off 0 bases at V and 7 bases at J, with 10 bases between the two ends. The CDR3 loop spans 14 amino acids. Germline loops: CDR1 KGHSH, CDR2 LQKENI. The CDR3 loop reads CASSPPGQHQPQHF. CDR3 DNA: TGTGCCAGCTCACCACCGGGCCAGCACCAGCCCCAGCATTTT.

This clone was detected only a few times. The rearrangement uses TRBV5-6 and TRBJ1-2; TRBD1 is a possible D gene (5 bases). The V and J ends lost 4 bases and 5 bases respectively, with 15 bases between them. The CDR3 totals 14 residues. The germline CDR1 and CDR2 sequences are SGHDT and YYEEEE. The CDR3 DNA is TGTGCCAGCAGCCCCATCGCGGGACGGTATGGCTACACCTTC. Residues: CASSPIAGRYGYTF.

The J gene is TRBJ2-5, the V gene TRBV19; D may be TRBD1 (5 bases). The CDR3 consists of 14 residues. V lost 6 bases, J lost 2 bases, and 13 bases lay in between. Germline loops: CDR1 LNHDA, CDR2 SQIVND (reference sequence). CDR3 sequence: CASSHFRGQETQYF. CDR3 bases: TGTGCCAGTAGCCATTTTAGGGGACAAGAGACCCAGTACTTC.

This clone has a count of ten or more. This chain uses TRBV20-1 with TRBJ2-4; 8 bases align to TRBD1. With 5 bases clipped from V and 16 bases from J, the junction kept 10 bases outside the gene matches. The CDR3 is made up of 11 amino acids. CDR1 is DFQATT, CDR2 SNEGSKA, per germline (reference sequence). As DNA, the CDR3 is TGCAGTGCTGGGCCCGGACAGGGCGGTTACTTC. This encodes CSAGPGQGGYF.